Reported below is one TCR beta chain. This sample is drawn from a study of shared clonotypes between healthy human individuals. This CDR3 comprises 15 residues. V was pared by 5 bases and J by 6 bases, with 9 bases of the junction left unmatched. Germline V gene data show CDR1 as MNHEY and CDR2 as SMNVEV (reference sequence). It was CD45RO-negative cells, positively selected for CCR7, that made up naive CD8 cells, with terminally differentiated effector memory CD45RA+ cells excluded. Some clones are missing from TCRdb's copy, which holds only in-frame ones; the method was immunoSEQ multiplex PCR. The sample records 660,000 or so clones, 95% to 97% being singletons.

Specimen: naive CD8+ T cells sorted from blood. This sequence joins TRBV27 and TRBJ2-1; 8 positions match TRBD2. The origin of this receptor is a woman aged 30 to 39 in good health. CDR3 bases: TGTGCCAGCAGTATTAGCGGGATCCTTTCCAATGAGCAGTTCTTC. Translation: CASSISGILSNEQFF.